Included here is one T cell receptor (beta chain) sequence, with context. The data are from a study of blood T cell repertoires in COVID-19. Study overall: Spain, Italy and the United States supplied samples that represented acute and convalescent COVID-19. T cells, B-cell-depleted T cells, or PBMCs provided the cDNA or gDNA that served as material.

Patients of the Seattle cohort, enrolled during active infection, were followed longitudinally. The germline CDR1 and CDR2 sequences are WNHNN and SYGVQD (reference sequence). The CDR3 is 15 residues long. V lost 0 bases, J lost 4 bases, and 10 bases lay in between. How the authors handled the data: Reference gene primer amplification yielded estimated nucleated cell counts. The method was immunoSEQ multiplex PCR; TCRdb's version includes in-frame clones alone and lacks a portion of them. The DNA gave D and trimming, while V, J and clone size come from that table. The profile covers 55,000 to 75,000 clones, with 65% to 85% appearing a single time and roughly a tenth taken by the ten largest.

V usage is TRBV10-1 and J usage is TRBJ1-3, with D unresolved. The TCR comes from a man older than 75 with COVID-19, enrolled during active disease. The specimen was peripheral blood. The CDR3 sequence is CASSESASEGNTIYF. CDR3 coding DNA: TGCGCCAGCAGTGAGTCAGCGTCGGAGGGAAACACCATATATTTT.